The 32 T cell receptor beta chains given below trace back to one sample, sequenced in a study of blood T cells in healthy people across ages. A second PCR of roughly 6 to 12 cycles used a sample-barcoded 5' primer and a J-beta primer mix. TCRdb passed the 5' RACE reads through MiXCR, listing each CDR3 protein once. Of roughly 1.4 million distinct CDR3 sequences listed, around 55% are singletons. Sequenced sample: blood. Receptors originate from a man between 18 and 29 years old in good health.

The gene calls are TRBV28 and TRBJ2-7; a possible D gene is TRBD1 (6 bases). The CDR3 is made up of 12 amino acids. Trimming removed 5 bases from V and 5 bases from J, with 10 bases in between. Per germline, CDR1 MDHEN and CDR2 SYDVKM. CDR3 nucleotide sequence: TGTGCCAGCAGTACCTCAGGGGACGAGCAGTACTTC. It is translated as CASSTSGDEQYF. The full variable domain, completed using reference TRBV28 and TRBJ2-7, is DVKVTQSSRYLVKRTGEKVFLECVQDMDHENMFWYRQDPGLGLRLIYFSYDVKMKEKGDIPEGYSVSREKKERFSLILESASTNQTSMYLCASSTSGDEQYFGPGTRLTVT.

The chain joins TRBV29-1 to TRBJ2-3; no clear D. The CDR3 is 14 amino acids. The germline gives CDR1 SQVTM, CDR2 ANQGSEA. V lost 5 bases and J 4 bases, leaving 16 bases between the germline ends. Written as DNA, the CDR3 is TGCAGCGTTTCAGGAATTGCCCGACCAGATACGCAGTATTTT. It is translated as CSVSGIARPDTQYF.

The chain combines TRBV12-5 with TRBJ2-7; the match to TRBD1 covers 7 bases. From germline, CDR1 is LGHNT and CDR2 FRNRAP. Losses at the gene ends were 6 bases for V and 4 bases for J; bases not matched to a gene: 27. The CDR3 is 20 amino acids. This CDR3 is CASGTNTGTDNYHRQYEQYF. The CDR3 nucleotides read TGTGCTAGTGGAACAAACACCGGGACAGACAATTACCACCGGCAATACGAGCAGTACTTC.

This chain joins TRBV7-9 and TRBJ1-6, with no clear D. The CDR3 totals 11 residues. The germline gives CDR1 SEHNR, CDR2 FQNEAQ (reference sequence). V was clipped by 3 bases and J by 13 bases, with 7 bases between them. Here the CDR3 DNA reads TGTGCCAGCAGCTTTGAAGGGCCCCTCCACTTT. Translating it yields CASSFEGPLHF.

The CDR3 region is CASSPRNGVEQYF. In DNA, the CDR3 is TGCGCCAGCAGCCCCCGAAACGGGGTCGAGCAGTACTTC. The rearrangement joins TRBV4-1 to TRBJ2-5; D is possibly TRBD2 (5 bases). The better agreement between TRBJ2-7 and the DNA end casts doubt on the J call. The CDR3 covers 13 residues. Germline V gives CDR1 MGHRA, CDR2 YSYEKL.

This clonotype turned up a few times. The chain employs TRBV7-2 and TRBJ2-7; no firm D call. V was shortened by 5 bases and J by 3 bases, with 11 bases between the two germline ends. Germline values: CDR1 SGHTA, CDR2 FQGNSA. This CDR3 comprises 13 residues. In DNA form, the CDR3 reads TGTGCCAGCAGCGCAATAGTGCGCTACGAGCAGTACTTC. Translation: CASSAIVRYEQYF.

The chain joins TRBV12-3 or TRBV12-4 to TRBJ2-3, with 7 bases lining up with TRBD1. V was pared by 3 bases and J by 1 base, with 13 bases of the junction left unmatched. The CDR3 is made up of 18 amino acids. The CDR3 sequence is CASSFGDSSTLRTDTQYF. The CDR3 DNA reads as TGTGCCAGCAGTTTTGGGGACAGTTCAACCCTACGCACAGATACGCAGTATTTT.

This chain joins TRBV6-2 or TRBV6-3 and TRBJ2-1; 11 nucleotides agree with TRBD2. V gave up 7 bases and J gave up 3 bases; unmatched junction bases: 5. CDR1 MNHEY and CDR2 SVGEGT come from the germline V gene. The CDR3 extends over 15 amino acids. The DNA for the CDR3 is TGTGCCAGCACGCTAGCGGGGGGCTTCTACAATGAGCAGTTCTTC. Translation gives CASTLAGGFYNEQFF.

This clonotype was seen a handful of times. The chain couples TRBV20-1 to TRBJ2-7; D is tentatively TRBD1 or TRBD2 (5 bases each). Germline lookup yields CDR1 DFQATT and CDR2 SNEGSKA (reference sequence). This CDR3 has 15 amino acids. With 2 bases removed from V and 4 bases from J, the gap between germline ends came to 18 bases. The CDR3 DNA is TGCAGTGCTAGATTAGCCGGGGCAGGGAAATACGAGCAGTACTTC. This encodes CSARLAGAGKYEQYF.

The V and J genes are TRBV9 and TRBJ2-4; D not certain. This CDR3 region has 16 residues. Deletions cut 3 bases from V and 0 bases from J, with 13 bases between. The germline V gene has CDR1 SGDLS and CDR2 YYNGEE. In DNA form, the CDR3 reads TGTGCCAGCAGCGCCACACAGAGCCTAGCCAAAAACATTCAGTACTTC. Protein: CASSATQSLAKNIQYF.

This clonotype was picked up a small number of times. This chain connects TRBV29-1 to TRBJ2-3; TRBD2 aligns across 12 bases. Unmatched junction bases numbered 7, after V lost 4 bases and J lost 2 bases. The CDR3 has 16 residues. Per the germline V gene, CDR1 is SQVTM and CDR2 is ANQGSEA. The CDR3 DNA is TGCAGCGTTGTCCCCGGACTAGCGGGGAACACAGATACGCAGTATTTT. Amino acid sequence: CSVVPGLAGNTDTQYF.

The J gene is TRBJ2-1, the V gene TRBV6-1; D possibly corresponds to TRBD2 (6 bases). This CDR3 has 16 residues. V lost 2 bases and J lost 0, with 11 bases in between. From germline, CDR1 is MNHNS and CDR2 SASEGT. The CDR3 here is CASSELGLSSYNEQFF. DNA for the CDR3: TGTGCCAGCAGTGAATTGGGACTCAGCTCCTACAATGAGCAGTTCTTC.

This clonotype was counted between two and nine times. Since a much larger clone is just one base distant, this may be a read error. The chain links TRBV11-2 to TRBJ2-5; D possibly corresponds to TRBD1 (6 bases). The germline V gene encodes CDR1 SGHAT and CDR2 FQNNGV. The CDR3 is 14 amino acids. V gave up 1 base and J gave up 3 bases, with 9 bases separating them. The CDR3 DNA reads TGTGCCAGCAGCTTAGGGACAGTAAAAGAGACCCAGTACTTC. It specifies CASSLGTVKETQYF.

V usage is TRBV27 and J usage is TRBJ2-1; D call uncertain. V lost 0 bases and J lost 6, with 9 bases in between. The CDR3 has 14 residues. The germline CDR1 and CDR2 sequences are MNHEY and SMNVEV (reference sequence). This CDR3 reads CASSLSLVPNEQFF. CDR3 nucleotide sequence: TGTGCCAGCAGTTTATCCCTAGTCCCCAATGAGCAGTTCTTC.

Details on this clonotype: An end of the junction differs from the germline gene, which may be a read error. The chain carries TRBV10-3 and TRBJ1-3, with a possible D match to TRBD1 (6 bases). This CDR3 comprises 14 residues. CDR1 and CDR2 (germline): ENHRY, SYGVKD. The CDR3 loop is CAISAAGDGNTIYF. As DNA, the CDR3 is TGTGCCATCAGTGCGGCAGGGGACGGAAATACCATATATTTT.

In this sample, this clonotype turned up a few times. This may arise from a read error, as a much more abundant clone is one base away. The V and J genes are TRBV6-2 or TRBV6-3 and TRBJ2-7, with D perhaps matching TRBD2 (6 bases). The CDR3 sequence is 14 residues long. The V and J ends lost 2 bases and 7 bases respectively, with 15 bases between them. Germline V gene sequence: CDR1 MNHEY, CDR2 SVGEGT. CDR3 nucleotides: TGTGCCAGCAGTTACGTAGGTCCCCGGGGGGAGCAGTACTTC. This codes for CASSYVGPRGEQYF.

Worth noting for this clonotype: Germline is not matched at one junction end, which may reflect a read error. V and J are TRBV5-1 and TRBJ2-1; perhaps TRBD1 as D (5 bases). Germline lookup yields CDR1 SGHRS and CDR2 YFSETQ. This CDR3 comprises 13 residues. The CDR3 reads CASSLPQGNEQFF. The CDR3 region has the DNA TGTGCCAGCAGCCTACCCCAGGGTAATGAGCAGTTCTTC.

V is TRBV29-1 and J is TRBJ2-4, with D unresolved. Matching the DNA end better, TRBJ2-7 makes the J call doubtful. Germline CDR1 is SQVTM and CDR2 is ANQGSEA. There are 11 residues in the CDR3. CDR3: CSVGERYEQYF. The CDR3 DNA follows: TGCAGCGTTGGCGAGCGTTACGAGCAGTACTTC.

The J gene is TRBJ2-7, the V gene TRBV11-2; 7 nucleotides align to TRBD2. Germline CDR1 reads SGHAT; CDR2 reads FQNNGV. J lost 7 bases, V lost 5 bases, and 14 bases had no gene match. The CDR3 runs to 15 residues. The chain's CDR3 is CASSHLAGPYNEQYF. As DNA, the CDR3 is TGTGCCAGCAGCCATTTAGCGGGTCCGTACAATGAGCAGTACTTC.

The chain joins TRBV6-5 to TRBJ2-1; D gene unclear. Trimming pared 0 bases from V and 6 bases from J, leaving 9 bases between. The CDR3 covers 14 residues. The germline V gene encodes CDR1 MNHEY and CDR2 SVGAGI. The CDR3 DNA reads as TGTGCCAGCAGTTACTCGCGAGTTGGCAATGAGCAGTTCTTC. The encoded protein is CASSYSRVGNEQFF.

CDR3 protein: CASSVTQGSIAGANVLTF. CDR3 bases: TGTGCCAGCAGCGTGACACAGGGGTCTATCGCTGGGGCCAACGTCCTGACTTTC. The chain uses TRBV7-9 and TRBJ2-6; the match to TRBD1 covers 7 bases. This CDR3 region has 18 residues. The V and J ends lost 5 bases and 2 bases, in that order; junction bases with no gene match: 12. Germline V gives CDR1 SEHNR, CDR2 FQNEAQ (reference sequence).

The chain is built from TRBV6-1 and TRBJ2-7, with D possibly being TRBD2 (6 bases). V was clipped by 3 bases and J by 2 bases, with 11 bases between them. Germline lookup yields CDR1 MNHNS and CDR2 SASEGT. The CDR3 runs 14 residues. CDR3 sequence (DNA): TGTGCCAGCAGTGACAGGCGGGATACCTACGAGCAGTACTTC. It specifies CASSDRRDTYEQYF.

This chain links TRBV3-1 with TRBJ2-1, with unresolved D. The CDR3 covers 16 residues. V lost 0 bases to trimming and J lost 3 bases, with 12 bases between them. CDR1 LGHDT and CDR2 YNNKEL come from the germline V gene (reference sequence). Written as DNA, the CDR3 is TGTGCCAGCAGCCAAGAAGGTGCGGTCCTCTACAATGAGCAGTTCTTC. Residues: CASSQEGAVLYNEQFF.

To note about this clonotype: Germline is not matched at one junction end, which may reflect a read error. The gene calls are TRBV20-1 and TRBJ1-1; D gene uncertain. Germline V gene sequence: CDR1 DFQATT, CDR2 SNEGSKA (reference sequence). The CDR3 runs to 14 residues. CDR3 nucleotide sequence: TGCAGTGCTAGCGTAGGAGATTTGAACGCTGAAGCTTTCTTT. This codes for CSASVGDLNAEAFF.

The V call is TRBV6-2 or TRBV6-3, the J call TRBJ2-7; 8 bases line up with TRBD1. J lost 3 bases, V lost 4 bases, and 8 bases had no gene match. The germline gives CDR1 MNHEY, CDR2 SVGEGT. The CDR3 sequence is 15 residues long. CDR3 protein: CASSSWQGANYEQYF. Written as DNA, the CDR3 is TGTGCCAGCAGTTCTTGGCAGGGGGCTAACTACGAGCAGTACTTC.

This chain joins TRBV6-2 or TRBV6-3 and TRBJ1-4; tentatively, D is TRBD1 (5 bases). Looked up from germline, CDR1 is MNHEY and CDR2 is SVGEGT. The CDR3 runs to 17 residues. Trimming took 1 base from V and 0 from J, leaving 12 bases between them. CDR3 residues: CASSYLDILATNEKLFF. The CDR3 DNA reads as TGTGCCAGCAGTTACTTGGACATCCTAGCAACTAATGAAAAACTGTTTTTT.

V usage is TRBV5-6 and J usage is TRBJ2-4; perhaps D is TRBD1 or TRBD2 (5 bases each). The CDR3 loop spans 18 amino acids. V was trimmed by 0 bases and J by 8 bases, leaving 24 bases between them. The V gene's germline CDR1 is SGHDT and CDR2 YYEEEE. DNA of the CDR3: TGTGCCAGCAGCTTGGGCACTAGATCCGGGACCGTAACGGACATTCAGTACTTC. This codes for CASSLGTRSGTVTDIQYF.

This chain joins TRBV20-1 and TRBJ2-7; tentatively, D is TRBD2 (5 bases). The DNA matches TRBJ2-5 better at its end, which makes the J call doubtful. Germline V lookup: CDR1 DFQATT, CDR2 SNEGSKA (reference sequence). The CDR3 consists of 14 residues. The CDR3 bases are TGCAGTGCCCGCAAGGGAGCGAGTCGGGAGACCCAGTACTTC. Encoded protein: CSARKGASRETQYF.

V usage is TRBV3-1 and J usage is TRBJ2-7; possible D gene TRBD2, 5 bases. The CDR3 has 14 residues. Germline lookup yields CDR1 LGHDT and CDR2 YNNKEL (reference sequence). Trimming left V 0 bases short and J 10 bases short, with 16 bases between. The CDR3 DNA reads TGTGCCAGCAGCCAAGAGGTTCGAGGCGGGTGTCAGTACTTC. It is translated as CASSQEVRGGCQYF.

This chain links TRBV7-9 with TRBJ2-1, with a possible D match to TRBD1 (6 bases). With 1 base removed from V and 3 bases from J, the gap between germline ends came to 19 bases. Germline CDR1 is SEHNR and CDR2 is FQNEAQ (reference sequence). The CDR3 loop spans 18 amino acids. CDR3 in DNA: TGTGCCAGCAGCTTAGGGGGACACACCACAGAGGGCTACAATGAGCAGTTCTTC. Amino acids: CASSLGGHTTEGYNEQFF. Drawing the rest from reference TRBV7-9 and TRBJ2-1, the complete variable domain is DTGVSQNPRHKITKRGQNVTFRCDPISEHNRLYWYRQTLGQGPEFLTYFQNEAQLEKSRLLSDRFSAERPKGSFSTLEIQRTEQGDSAMYLCASSLGGHTTEGYNEQFFGPGTRLTVL.

CDR3 sequence: CASSPRDRVSNEQFF. The CDR3 coding sequence is TGTGCCAGCAGCCCCCGGGACAGGGTGAGCAATGAGCAGTTCTTC. This chain links TRBV3-1 with TRBJ2-1, with 9 bases aligning to TRBD1. The germline CDR1 and CDR2 sequences are LGHDT and YNNKEL (reference sequence). Trimming took 4 bases from V and 6 from J; bases not matched to a gene: 7. The CDR3 sequence is 15 residues long.

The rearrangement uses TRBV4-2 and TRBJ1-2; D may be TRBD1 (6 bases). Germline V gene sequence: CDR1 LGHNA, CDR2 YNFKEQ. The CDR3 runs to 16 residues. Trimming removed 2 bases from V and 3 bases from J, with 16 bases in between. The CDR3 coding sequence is TGTGCCAGCAGCCAACGAAGTGGGGGGCACGACTATGGCTACACCTTC. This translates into CASSQRSGGHDYGYTF.